The 27 T cell receptor beta chains presented below share a single source sample, sequenced in a study of CXCR3-negative and CXCR3-positive naive CD8 T cells. The study's findings and limits: CXCR3-positive naive cells carried more hydrophobic TRB CDR3s than CXCR3-negative ones.

Libraries of TRB cDNA were made by 5' RACE and carried UMIs. Each CDR3 protein gets one entry in TCRdb, which reprocessed the 5' RACE reads and gives no DNA. The specimen's table records thousands of distinct CDR3 sequences. Their specific antigens are unknown. Sequenced: naive CXCR3+ CD8+ T cells from blood. Described subset: CD45RO-CCR7+CD27+CD95- naive CD8+ T cells expressing CXCR3 (TNR3+). The receptors shown here come from a human donor in good health. Some clones in this sample may be carry-over from other donors' samples.

CDR3 protein: CASSLYTDYNEQFF. V is TRBV28 and J is TRBJ2-1. Germline V gene sequence: CDR1 MDHEN, CDR2 SYDVKM. This CDR3 is 14 amino acids long.

The V and J genes are TRBV7-3 and TRBJ2-1; the TRBD2 assignment by TCRdb is unverifiable without DNA. Germline CDR1 reads SGHTA; CDR2 reads FQGTGA. The CDR3 runs to 15 residues. CDR3: CASSRGLADYNEQFF.

V and J are TRBV29-1 and TRBJ2-1; TCRdb's D call, TRBD1, is unchecked because there is no DNA. Germline assignment: CDR1 SQVTM and CDR2 ANQGSEA. This CDR3 region has 16 residues. CDR3 protein: CSGRPGVSETPDEQFF.

V is TRBV29-1 and J is TRBJ1-2; TCRdb indicates TRBD1, and absent DNA this call remains unverified. CDR3 size: 12 residues. CDR1 SQVTM and CDR2 ANQGSEA come from the germline V gene. This CDR3 reads CSVDRVNYGYTF.

The chain uses TRBV7-7 and TRBJ1-4. This CDR3 is built from 14 residues. CDR1 and CDR2 from the germline V gene are SSHAT and FNYEAQ (reference sequence). The CDR3 is CASSFGQCNEKLFF.

The rearrangement links TRBV12-5 to TRBJ2-1; no DNA is available, so the TRBD1 call from TCRdb remains unchecked. The germline V gene has CDR1 LGHNT and CDR2 FRNRAP. This CDR3 contains 16 residues. This CDR3 reads CASGDGTPGIYNEQFF.

The chain carries TRBV5-1 and TRBJ2-1; absent DNA, TCRdb's TRBD2 call cannot be checked. The CDR3 is made up of 15 amino acids. Germline CDR1 reads SGHRS; CDR2 reads YFSETQ. CDR3 region: CASSSGLAGDDEQFF.

The gene calls are TRBV7-6 and TRBJ1-1; TCRdb calls TRBD1, which cannot be checked without DNA. The V gene's germline CDR1 is SGHVS and CDR2 FNYEAQ. The CDR3 has 13 amino acids. This CDR3 reads CASSSGTGTEAFF.

The gene calls are TRBV3-1 and TRBJ2-1; with no DNA, the TCRdb D assignment of TRBD1 cannot be verified. Germline V CDR1 and CDR2: LGHDT, YNNKEL (reference sequence). The CDR3 is 17 residues long. The chain's CDR3 is CASSHSRDNGPYNEQFF.

This chain connects TRBV4-2 to TRBJ2-1. There are 13 residues in the CDR3. Germline lookup yields CDR1 LGHNA and CDR2 YNFKEQ. CDR3 sequence reads: CASSQATKGEQFF.

This clonotype is identified as medium-sized from frequency. This chain connects TRBV29-1 to TRBJ2-7. There are 11 residues in the CDR3. The germline V gene has CDR1 SQVTM and CDR2 ANQGSEA. The CDR3 sequence: CSVETVDEQYF.

This rearrangement joins TRBV23-1 to TRBJ1-5; TCRdb calls TRBD1, which cannot be checked without DNA. TRBV23-1 is recorded as an ORF, its role being uncertain. The CDR3 loop spans 18 amino acids. The CDR3 loop is CASSRRGQGKYSNQPQHF.

The chain employs TRBV6-5 and TRBJ1-1; TCRdb proposes TRBD1, but this gene call is untestable without DNA. This CDR3 has 15 residues. Germline V gene data show CDR1 as MNHEY and CDR2 as SVGAGI. The CDR3 sequence: CASSYSAGGNTEAFF.

The chain couples TRBV7-9 to TRBJ1-1. The CDR3 sequence is 13 residues long. CDR1 is SEHNR, CDR2 FQNEAQ, per germline (reference sequence). This CDR3 is CASTPPANTEAFF.

By frequency, this clonotype is medium-sized. V is TRBV29-1 and J is TRBJ1-1; without DNA, the TCRdb call of TRBD1 cannot be checked. Germline V CDR1 and CDR2: SQVTM, ANQGSEA. The length of the CDR3 is 13 residues. The CDR3 loop is CSVDDGGPTEAFF.

The chain is built from TRBV7-9 and TRBJ1-2; the TCRdb D gene call, TRBD1, has no DNA to confirm it. CDR3 length: 14 residues. Germline assignment: CDR1 SEHNR and CDR2 FQNEAQ (reference sequence). The CDR3 loop reads CASRPRQAGYGYTF.

This clonotype is labeled medium-sized (0.01 to 0.1%) based on frequency. The rearrangement joins TRBV5-1 to TRBJ1-1. The CDR3 covers 13 residues. The germline CDR1 and CDR2 sequences are SGHRS and YFSETQ. The CDR3 sequence is CASSPTEQPEAFF.

The chain recombines TRBV3-1 with TRBJ1-6; TCRdb names TRBD1, which stays unverified in the absence of DNA. Germline V gene lookup returns CDR1 LGHDT and CDR2 YNNKEL (reference sequence). CDR3 length: 15 amino acids. The CDR3 spells CASSQDPGENSPLHF.

This clonotype is labeled medium-sized (0.01 to 0.1%) based on frequency. This chain links TRBV5-6 with TRBJ2-6; checking the TCRdb D call of TRBD1 is not possible without DNA. In germline, CDR1 is SGHDT, CDR2 YYEEEE. The CDR3 totals 18 residues. The CDR3: CASSPRDRGLAGANVLTF.

J is TRBJ1-1 and V is TRBV28. The germline CDR1 and CDR2 sequences are MDHEN and SYDVKM. The CDR3 totals 16 residues. The CDR3 region is CASSFLLGEVGTEAFF.

The rearrangement links TRBV15 to TRBJ2-5; the TRBD1 assignment by TCRdb is unverifiable without DNA. This CDR3 region has 18 residues. Germline V gene data show CDR1 as LNHNV and CDR2 as YYDKDF (reference sequence). The CDR3 loop is CATSRANLGHSAQETQYF.

By frequency, this clonotype registers medium-sized. V gene TRBV12-3 or TRBV12-4 combines with J gene TRBJ2-7; TCRdb designates TRBD2, a call that cannot be tested without DNA. The CDR3 is 16 residues long. The CDR3 region is CASSPLSSGSSYEQYF.

Frequency places this clonotype as medium-sized (0.01 to 0.1%). The chain uses TRBV29-1 and TRBJ2-1; checking the TCRdb D call of TRBD2 is not possible without DNA. The CDR3 contains 11 residues. Germline CDR1 reads SQVTM; CDR2 reads ANQGSEA. CDR3: CSVGEGIEQFF.

The rearrangement uses TRBV12-3 or TRBV12-4 and TRBJ2-7. This CDR3 comprises 12 residues. The CDR3 protein is CASTLNLYEQYF.

This clonotype is identified as medium-sized (0.01 to 0.1%) from frequency. This sequence joins TRBV20-1 and TRBJ2-5; lacking DNA, the TRBD1 call made by TCRdb goes unchecked. CDR3 length: 14 residues. In germline, CDR1 is DFQATT, CDR2 SNEGSKA (reference sequence). The CDR3 loop is CSATPRGAGETQYF.

This clonotype is identified as medium-sized (0.01 to 0.1%) from frequency. V and J are TRBV29-1 and TRBJ2-7; TCRdb selects TRBD2, and the lack of DNA leaves this call unchecked. CDR1 and CDR2 from the germline V gene are SQVTM and ANQGSEA. CDR3 length: 14 residues. The CDR3 sequence: CSVRASGRSYEQYF.

The chain recombines TRBV29-1 with TRBJ2-1; the D call from TCRdb, TRBD2, cannot be confirmed without DNA. CDR1 SQVTM and CDR2 ANQGSEA come from the germline V gene. This CDR3 spans 16 amino acids. CDR3 sequence reads: CSVAGLADVLGNEQFF.